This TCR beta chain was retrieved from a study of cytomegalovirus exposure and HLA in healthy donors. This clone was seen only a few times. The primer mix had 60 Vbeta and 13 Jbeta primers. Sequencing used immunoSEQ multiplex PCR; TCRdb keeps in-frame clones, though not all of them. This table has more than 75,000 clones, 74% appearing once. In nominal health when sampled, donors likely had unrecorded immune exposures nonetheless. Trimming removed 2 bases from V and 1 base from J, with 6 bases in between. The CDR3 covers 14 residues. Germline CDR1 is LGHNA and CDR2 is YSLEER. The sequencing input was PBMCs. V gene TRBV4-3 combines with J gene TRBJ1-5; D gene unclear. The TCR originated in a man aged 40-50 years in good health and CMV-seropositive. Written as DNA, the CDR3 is TGCGCCAGCAGCCAATCCCCGAGCAATCAGCCCCAGCATTTT. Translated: CASSQSPSNQPQHF.